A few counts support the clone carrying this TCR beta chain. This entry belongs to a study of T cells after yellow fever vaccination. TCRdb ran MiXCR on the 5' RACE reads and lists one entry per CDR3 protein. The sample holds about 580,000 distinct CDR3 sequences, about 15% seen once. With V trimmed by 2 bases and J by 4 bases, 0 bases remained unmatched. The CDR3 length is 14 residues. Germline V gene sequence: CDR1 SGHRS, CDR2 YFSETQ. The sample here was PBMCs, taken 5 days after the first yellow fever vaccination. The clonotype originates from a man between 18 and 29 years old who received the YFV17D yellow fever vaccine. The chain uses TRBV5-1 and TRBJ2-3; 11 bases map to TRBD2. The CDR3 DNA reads TGCGCCAGCAGCTTACTAGCGGGGGCAGATACGCAGTATTTT. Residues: CASSLLAGADTQYF.